These 7 T cell receptor beta chains were sequenced from one sample in a study of blood T cell repertoires in COVID-19 (TCRdb year 2020). Receptors were amplified or captured by the immunoSEQ multiplex PCR assay. TCRdb stores this immuneACCESS table with in-frame sequences only. Part of the clones is absent; in the studies checked, under half of the shortfall reflects unresolved V genes, and no reason is known for the rest. The sample table lists approximately 270,000 clones, 70% to 85% of them with a count of one. Clones ranked in the top ten supply roughly 0.87% of the sample. The sample consisted of peripheral blood. These receptors came from a human donor with COVID-19, enrolled during active disease. The donor label of this sample is uncertain.

The sample holds a few counts of this clone. The V and J genes are TRBV3-1 (or the pseudogene TRBV3-2) and TRBJ2-1, with D perhaps matching TRBD2 (5 bases). Germline CDR1 LGHDT, CDR2 YNNKEL (reference sequence). Trimming pared 3 bases from V and 7 bases from J, leaving 10 bases between. The CDR3 contains 13 residues. The CDR3 DNA reads TGTGCCAGCAGCCAGGGTACGGGGAATGAGCAGTTCTTC. This codes for CASSQGTGNEQFF.

The CDR3 nucleotides read TGCAGCGTCGGAGCGGGAGGTGAGGGAGATACGCAGTATTTT. It encodes CSVGAGGEGDTQYF. The chain employs TRBV29-1 and TRBJ2-3, with 9 bases matching TRBD2. The germline V gene has CDR1 SQVTM and CDR2 ANQGSEA. V lost 6 bases, J lost 5 bases, and 9 bases stayed unmatched. The CDR3 covers 14 residues.

This clone was counted between two and nine times. The V and J genes are TRBV6-5 and TRBJ2-1; D unclear. The V gene's germline CDR1 is MNHEY and CDR2 SVGAGI. This CDR3 region has 14 residues. The V end was cut by 6 bases, the J end by 3 bases, with 12 bases between. CDR3 DNA: TGTGCCAGCAGAGTGGTCCTAGACTACAATGAGCAGTTCTTC. It yields the protein CASRVVLDYNEQFF.

V is TRBV19 and J is TRBJ1-3; 7 bases match TRBD1. Germline loops: CDR1 LNHDA, CDR2 SQIVND (reference sequence). The junction had 8 bases not matched to a gene; V was cut back by 9 bases and J by 0 bases. This CDR3 is built from 15 residues. For the CDR3, the DNA is TGTGCCAGCACCCCGGGACAGCTCTCTGGAAACACCATATATTTT. Translating gives CASTPGQLSGNTIYF.

The chain is built from TRBV7-2 and TRBJ2-7; the match to TRBD2 covers 10 bases. The V segment lost 5 bases and the J segment 2 bases; nucleotides outside the gene matches: 6. The germline V gene has CDR1 SGHTA and CDR2 FQGNSA. The CDR3 extends over 15 amino acids. Here the CDR3 reads CASSTSLAGTYEQYF. The CDR3 coding sequence is TGTGCCAGCAGCACGTCACTAGCGGGAACCTACGAGCAGTACTTC.

The CDR3 region has the DNA TGTGCCATCTTTTATGCGGCCCTTGGTTACTATGGCTACACCTTC. It yields the protein CAIFYAALGYYGYTF. The chain joins TRBV28 to TRBJ1-2; D not resolved. V was trimmed by 10 bases and J by 3 bases, leaving 21 bases between them. There are 15 residues in the CDR3. The germline V gene encodes CDR1 MDHEN and CDR2 SYDVKM.

V gene TRBV10-3 combines with J gene TRBJ2-1; TRBD2 agrees at 11 bases. This CDR3 region has 15 residues. CDR1 is ENHRY, CDR2 SYGVKD, per germline. V dropped 2 bases and J dropped 7; count of bases not matched to a gene: 4. CDR3 bases: TGTGCCATCAGTGAGACTAGCGGGAGAGGGAATGAGCAGTTCTTC. Protein product: CAISETSGRGNEQFF.